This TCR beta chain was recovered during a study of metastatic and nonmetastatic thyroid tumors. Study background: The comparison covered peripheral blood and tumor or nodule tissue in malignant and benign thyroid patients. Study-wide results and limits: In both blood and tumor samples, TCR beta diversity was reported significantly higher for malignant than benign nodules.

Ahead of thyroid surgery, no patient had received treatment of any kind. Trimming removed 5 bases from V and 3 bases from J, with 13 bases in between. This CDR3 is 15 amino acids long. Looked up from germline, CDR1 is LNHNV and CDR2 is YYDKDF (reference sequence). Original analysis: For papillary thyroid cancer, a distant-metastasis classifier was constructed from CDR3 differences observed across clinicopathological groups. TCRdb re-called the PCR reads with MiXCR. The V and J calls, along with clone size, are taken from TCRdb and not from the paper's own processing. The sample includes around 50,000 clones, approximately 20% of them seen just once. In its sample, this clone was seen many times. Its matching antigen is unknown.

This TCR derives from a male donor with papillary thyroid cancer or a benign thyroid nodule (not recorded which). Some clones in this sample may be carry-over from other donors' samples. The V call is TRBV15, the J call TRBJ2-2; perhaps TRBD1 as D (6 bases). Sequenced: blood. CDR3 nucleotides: TGTGCCACCAGCTTATCCGGGACACACACCGGGGAGCTGTTTTTT. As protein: CATSLSGTHTGELFF.